The entry below describes one TCR beta chain. Clones were read by immunoSEQ multiplex PCR, and TCRdb kept only the in-frame ones, dropping some. The table includes approximately 200,000 clones, roughly 85% detected once. These data originate in a study of blood T cell repertoires in COVID-19. The germline V gene encodes CDR1 SEHNR and CDR2 FQNEAQ (reference sequence). With 4 bases removed from V and 3 bases from J, the gap between germline ends came to 12 bases. This CDR3 has 14 residues. The chain recombines TRBV7-9 with TRBJ1-1; perhaps TRBD1 as D (5 bases). The TCR was taken from a man aged 35-49 years who had recovered from COVID-19. Sequencing was done on a sample of PBMCs or T cells enriched from blood (not recorded which). The CDR3 spells CASSSGEGYTEAFF. CDR3 coding DNA: TGTGCCAGCAGCTCTGGGGAGGGGTACACTGAAGCTTTCTTT.